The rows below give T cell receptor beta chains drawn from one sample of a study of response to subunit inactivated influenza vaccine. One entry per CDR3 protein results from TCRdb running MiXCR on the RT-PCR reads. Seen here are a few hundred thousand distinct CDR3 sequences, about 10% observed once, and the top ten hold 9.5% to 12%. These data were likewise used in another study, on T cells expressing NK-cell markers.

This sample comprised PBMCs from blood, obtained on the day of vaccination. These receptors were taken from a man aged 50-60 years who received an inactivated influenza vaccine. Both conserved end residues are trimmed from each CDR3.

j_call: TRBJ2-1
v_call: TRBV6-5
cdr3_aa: ASSYLTGVSYNEQF

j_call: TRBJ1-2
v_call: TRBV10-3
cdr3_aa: AISKTTTYQGDGYT

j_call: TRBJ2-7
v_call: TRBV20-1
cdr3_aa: SARSNVRSLYEQY

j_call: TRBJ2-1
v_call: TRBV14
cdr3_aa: ASSQDGDLPF

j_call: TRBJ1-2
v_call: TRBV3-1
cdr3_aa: ASSPRTGTGYT

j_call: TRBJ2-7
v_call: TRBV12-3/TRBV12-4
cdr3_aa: ASSPASGSKQY

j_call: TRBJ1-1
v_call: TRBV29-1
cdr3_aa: SVVGATHGAF

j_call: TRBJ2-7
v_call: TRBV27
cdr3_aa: ASSSSRGNSYEQY

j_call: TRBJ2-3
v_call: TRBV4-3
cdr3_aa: ASSQTARSGGATQY

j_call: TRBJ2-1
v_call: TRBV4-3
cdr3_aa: ASSPQGWNEQF

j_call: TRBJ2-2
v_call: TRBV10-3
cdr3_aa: AISGDRANTGELF

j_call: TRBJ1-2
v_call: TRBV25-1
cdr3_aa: ASSESYGYT

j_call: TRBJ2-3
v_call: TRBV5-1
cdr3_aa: ASSQILAGVTDTQY

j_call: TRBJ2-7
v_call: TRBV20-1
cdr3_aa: SARRGTSGIGEQY

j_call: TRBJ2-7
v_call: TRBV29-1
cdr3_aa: SETGGWSYEQY

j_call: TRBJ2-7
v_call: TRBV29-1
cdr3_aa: SVAPGGDEQY

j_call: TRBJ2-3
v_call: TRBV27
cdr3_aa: ASSPLSGWDRNLSTDTQY

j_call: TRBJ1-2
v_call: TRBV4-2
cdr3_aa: ASSQAPGIFYGYT

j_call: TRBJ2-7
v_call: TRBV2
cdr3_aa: ASSDGSDPYEQY

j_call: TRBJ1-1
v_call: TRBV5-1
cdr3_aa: ASSLLASKGNTEAF

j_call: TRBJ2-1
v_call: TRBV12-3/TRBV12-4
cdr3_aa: ASTAYERTNEQF

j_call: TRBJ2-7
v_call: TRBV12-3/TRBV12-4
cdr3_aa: ASSRTGTGSEQY

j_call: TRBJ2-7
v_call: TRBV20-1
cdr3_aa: SARDMRDSSHSYEQY

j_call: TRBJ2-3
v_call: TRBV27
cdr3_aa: ASSLVVTDTQY

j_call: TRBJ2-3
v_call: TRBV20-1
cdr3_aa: SVGTHSTDTQY

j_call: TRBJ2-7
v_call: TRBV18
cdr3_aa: ASSPNGLAGAKQY

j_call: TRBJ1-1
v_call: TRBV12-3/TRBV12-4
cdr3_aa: ASSTTGGINTEAF

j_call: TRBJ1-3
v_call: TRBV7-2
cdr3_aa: ASSLAAGTGNTIY

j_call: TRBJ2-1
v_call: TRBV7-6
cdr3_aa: ASSLAGGRQF

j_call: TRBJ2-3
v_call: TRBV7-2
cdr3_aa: ASSLAGVGVDTQY

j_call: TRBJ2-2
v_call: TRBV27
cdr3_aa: ASKSTGELF

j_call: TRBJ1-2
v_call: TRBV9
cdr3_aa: ASSPGQHAGYT

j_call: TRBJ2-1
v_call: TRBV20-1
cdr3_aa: SARDTRDVEQF

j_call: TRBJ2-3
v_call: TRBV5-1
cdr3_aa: ASSLSVAGVSGTQY

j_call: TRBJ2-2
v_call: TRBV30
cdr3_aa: AWRTPGTPWGGELF

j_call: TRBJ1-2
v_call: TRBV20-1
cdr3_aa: SAGGSQKKSRGYLTNYGYT

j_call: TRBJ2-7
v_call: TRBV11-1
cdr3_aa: ASRGQGAFSYEQY

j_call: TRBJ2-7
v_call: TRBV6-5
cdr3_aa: ASSYFGGASYEQY

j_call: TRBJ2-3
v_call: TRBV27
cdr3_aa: ASQRALLGTDTQY

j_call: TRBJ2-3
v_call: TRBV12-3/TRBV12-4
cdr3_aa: ASSFSRTDTQY

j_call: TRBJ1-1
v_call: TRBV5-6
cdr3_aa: ASSLIVGTGGYNTEAF

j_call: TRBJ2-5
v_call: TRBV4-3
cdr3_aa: ASSQVNTGRETQY

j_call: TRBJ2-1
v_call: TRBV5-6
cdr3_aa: ASSLTGYNEQF

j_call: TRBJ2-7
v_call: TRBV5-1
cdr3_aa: ASSSQGGRGDYEQY

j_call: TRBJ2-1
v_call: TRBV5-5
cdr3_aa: ASSSPGGEQF

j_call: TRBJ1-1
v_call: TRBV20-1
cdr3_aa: SARVRVNTEAF

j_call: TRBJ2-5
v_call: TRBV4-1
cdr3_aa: ASSLGKGTAIGKTQY

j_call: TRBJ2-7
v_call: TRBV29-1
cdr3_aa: SVVASGGYEQY

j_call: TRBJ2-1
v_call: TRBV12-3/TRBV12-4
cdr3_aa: ASSFIRYNEQF

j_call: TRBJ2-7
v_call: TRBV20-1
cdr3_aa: CARPAVSTGRNYEQY